This TCR beta chain was obtained from a study of blood T cell repertoires in COVID-19 (TCRdb year 2020). Turning to the overall study: Samples covering the acute and convalescent phases of COVID-19 were provided by collaborators in the United States, Italy and Spain. The prospective study material was composed of cDNA or gDNA derived from T cells, B-cell-depleted T cells, or PBMCs. Samples were obtained from the ongoing ImmuneRACE study (first 160 participants) and from over 1,000 subjects provided by 6 global collaborators. A de-identified subject ID, COVID-19 status, age in years and sex were almost always included in the sample metadata. Where available, HLA class I and class II types were taken from metadata supplied by the sample provider and were not determined by assay-based typing. Subjects who had been exposed to COVID-19, were actively infected with it, or had recovered from it provided the deeply sampled blood TCRbeta repertoires that made up the dataset. The repertoires were made available in a free public database intended to serve as a resource for research on the immune response to SARS-CoV-2. The investigation overall reported the following: How much clinical and demographic metadata was included differed by source and by participant, and the metadata was provided uncurated.

Each collaborating institution followed its own protocols to collect whole blood in K2EDTA tubes. For TCRbeta analysis, collaborators shipped samples in one of three forms: frozen whole blood, isolated PBMCs, or DNA extracted from either of those sample types. TCRbeta CDR3 regions were amplified from genomic DNA using the immunoSEQ Assay, a bias-controlled multiplex PCR. Per the original workflow: The number of nucleated cells in each sample was estimated from the amplification of reference gene primers within the assay. To quantify the absolute abundance of each unique TCRbeta CDR3 rearrangement, sequence reads were collapsed and filtered. For each sample, productive Simpson clonality was calculated as the square root of Simpson's diversity index over productive rearrangements. The immuneACCESS repertoire file appears here via TCRdb, limited to in-frame rearrangements. These files lack a portion of the clones; in checked studies, under half of the deficit traces to unresolved V genes, and the cause of the others is not known. D and trimming were read from the DNA, whereas the V and J calls and clone size are those reported in that table. This sample lists 110,000 to 150,000 clones; around 81% were detected once. Under 9.5% of the sample belongs to the ten largest clones.

Worth noting for this clone: The specificity of this receptor is unknown. No base qualities exist here, and no much larger clone lies one base off it.

The germline V gene (reference sequence) specifies LNHNV as CDR1 and YYDKDF as CDR2. Cut back by 1 base and 5 bases, the V and J ends lie 17 bases apart. The CDR3 runs 17 residues from the cysteine to the phenylalanine. Only the CDR3 portion is preserved as DNA: 51 bases, with reading frame beginning at the first base. Sequencing input: peripheral blood. The receptor was isolated from a human donor in a cohort sampled during active COVID-19. The sequence is built from TRBV15 and TRBJ1-4; the D gene is perhaps TRBD1, on 6 matching bases. The nucleotide sequence is given as TGTGCCACCAGCAGAGGGACCGCCGGACAGATGAATGAAAAACTGTTTTTT. The encoded protein is CATSRGTAGQMNEKLFF.